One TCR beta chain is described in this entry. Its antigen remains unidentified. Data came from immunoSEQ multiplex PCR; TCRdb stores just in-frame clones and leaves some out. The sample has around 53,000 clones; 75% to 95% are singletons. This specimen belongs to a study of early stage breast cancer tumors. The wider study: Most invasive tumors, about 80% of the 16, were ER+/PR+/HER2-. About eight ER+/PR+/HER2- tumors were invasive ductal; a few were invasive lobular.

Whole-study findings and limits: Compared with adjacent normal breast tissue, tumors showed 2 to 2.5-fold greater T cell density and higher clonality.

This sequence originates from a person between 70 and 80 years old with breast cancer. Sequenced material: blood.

The CDR3 reads CASSSRGQSEQYF. The CDR3, as DNA: TGTGCCAGCAGCTCCAGGGGGCAGTCCGAGCAGTACTTC. This rearrangement joins TRBV5-4 to TRBJ2-7, with 8 nucleotides matching TRBD1. Germline V gene data show CDR1 as SGHNT and CDR2 as YYREEE (reference sequence). V lost 3 bases to trimming and J lost 6 bases; unmatched junction nucleotides: 5. The CDR3 covers 13 residues.